This TCR beta chain originates from a study of blood T cells in healthy people across ages. The CDR3 is 14 residues long. In germline, CDR1 is ENHRY, CDR2 SYGVKD. Primed by a sample-barcoded 5' primer and a J-beta primer mix, a second PCR proceeded for 7 to 11 cycles. TCRdb re-called the 5' RACE reads through MiXCR, storing one row per CDR3 protein. The repertoire includes about a million distinct CDR3 sequences, roughly 51% of them detected once, and over 20% sits in the top ten. As regards this clonotype: An end of the junction does not agree with germline; a read error may underlie this.

The clonotype was recovered from a woman in her sixties or seventies in good health. The chain has TRBV10-3 and TRBJ1-6; D is unclear. The sequencing input was blood. In nucleotides, the CDR3 is TGTGCCATCAGAAAGGCCAGTGGGGATTCACCCTTCCACTTT. This codes for CAIRKASGDSPFHF.